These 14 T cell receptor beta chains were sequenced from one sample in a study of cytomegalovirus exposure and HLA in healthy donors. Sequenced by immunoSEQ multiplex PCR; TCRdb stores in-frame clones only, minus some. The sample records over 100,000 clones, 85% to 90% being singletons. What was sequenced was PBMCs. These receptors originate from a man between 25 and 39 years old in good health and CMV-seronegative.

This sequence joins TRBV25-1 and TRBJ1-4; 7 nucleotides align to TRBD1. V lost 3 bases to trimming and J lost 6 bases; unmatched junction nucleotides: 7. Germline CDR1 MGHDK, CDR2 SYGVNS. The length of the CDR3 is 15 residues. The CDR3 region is CASSDTTGTYEKLFF. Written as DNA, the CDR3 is TGTGCCAGCAGTGATACGACAGGGACCTATGAAAAACTGTTTTTT.

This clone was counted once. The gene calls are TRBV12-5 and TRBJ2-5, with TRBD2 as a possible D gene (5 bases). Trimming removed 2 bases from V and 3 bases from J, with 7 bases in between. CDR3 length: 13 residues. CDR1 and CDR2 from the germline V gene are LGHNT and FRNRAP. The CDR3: CASGLFGEETQYF. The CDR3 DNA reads TGTGCTAGTGGTTTGTTCGGGGAAGAGACCCAGTACTTC.

The DNA of the CDR3 is TGCGCCAGCAGCTTGGGCGCCGGGTCCGAGCAGTACTTC. Translating gives CASSLGAGSEQYF. The rearrangement links TRBV5-1 to TRBJ2-7; D is undetermined. Germline loops: CDR1 SGHRS, CDR2 YFSETQ. V shed 0 bases and J shed 6 bases, with 10 bases lying between them. The CDR3 covers 13 residues.

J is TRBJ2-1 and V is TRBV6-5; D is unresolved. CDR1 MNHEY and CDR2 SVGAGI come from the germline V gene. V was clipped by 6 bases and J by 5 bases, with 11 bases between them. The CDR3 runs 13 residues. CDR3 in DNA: TGTGCCAGCAGACCGCCAGTTAACAATGAGCAGTTCTTC. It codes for CASRPPVNNEQFF.

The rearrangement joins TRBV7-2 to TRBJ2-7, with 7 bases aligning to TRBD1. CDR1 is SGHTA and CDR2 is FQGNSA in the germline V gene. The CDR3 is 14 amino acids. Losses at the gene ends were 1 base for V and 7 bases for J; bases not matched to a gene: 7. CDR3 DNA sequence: TGTGCCAGCAGCTTAGGACAGGGTGTAGGGGAGCAGTACTTC. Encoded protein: CASSLGQGVGEQYF.

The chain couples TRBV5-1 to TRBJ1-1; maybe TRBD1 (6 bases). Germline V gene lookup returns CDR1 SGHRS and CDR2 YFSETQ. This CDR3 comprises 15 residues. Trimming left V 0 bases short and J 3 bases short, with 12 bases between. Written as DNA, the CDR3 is TGCGCCAGCAGCTTGGCTACAGGGTTCGACACTGAAGCTTTCTTT. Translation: CASSLATGFDTEAFF. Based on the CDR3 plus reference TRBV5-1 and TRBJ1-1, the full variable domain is KAGVTQTPRYLIKTRGQQVTLSCSPISGHRSVSWYQQTPGQGLQFLFEYFSETQRNKGNFPGRFSGRQFSNSRSEMNVSTLELGDSALYLCASSLATGFDTEAFFGQGTRLTVV.

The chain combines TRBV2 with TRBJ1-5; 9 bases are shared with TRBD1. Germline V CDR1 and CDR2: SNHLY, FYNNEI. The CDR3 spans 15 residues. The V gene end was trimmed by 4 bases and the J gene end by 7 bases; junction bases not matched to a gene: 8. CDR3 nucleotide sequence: TGTGCCAGCAGTGGACGGACAGGGGATGGCCAGCCCCAGCATTTT. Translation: CASSGRTGDGQPQHF. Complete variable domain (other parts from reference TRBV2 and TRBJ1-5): EPEVTQTPSHQVTQMGQEVILRCVPISNHLYFYWYRQILGQKVEFLVSFYNNEISEKSEIFDDQFSVERPDGSNFTLKIRSTKLEDSAMYFCASSGRTGDGQPQHFGDGTRLSIL.

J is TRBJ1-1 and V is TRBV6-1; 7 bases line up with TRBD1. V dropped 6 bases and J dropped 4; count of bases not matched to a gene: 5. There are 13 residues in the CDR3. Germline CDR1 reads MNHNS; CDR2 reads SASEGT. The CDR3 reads CASSVGGFTEAFF. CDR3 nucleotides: TGTGCCAGCAGCGTAGGGGGCTTCACTGAAGCTTTCTTT.

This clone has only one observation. As DNA, the CDR3 is TGTGCCAGCAGTTACTACAAGGGGATAAACACTGAAGCTTTCTTT. Translation gives CASSYYKGINTEAFF. This chain joins TRBV6-5 and TRBJ1-1, with D possibly being TRBD1 (5 bases). The CDR3 runs 15 residues. Looked up from germline, CDR1 is MNHEY and CDR2 is SVGAGI. The V end lost 1 base, the J end lost 2 bases, and 11 bases lay between the germline ends.

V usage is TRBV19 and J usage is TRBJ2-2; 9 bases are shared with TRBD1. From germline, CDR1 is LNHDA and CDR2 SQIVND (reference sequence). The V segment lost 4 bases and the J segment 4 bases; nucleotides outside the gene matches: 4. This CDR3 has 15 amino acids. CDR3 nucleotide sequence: TGTGCCAGTAGTACCAGGACAGGGGTCACCGGGGAGCTGTTTTTT. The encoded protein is CASSTRTGVTGELFF.

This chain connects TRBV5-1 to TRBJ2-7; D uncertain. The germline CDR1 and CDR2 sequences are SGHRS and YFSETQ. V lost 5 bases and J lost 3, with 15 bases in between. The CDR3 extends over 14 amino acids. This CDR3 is CASRSQVVVYEQYF. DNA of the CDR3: TGCGCCAGCAGGTCCCAGGTAGTAGTCTACGAGCAGTACTTC.

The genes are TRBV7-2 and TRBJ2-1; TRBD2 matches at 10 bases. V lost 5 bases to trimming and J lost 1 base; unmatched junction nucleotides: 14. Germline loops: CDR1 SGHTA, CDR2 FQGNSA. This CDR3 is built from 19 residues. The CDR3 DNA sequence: TGTGCCAGCAGCCTACCGGTCTCTAGCGGGGGACTTTCCTACAATGAGCAGTTCTTC. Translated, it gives CASSLPVSSGGLSYNEQFF.

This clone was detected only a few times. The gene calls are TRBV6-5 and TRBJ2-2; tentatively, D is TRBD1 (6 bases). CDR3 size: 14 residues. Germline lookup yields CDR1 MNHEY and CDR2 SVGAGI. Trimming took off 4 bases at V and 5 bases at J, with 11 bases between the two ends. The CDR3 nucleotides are TGTGCCAGCAGTTCTCTACAGGGAACCGGGGAGCTGTTTTTT. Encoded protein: CASSSLQGTGELFF.

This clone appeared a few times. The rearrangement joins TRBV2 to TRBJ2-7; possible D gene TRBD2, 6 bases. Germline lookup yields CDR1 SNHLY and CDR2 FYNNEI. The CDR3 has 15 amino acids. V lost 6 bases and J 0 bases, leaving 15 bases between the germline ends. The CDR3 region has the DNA TGTGCCAGCAGGGAGCGGGCCACCTCCTCCTACGAGCAGTACTTC. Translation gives CASRERATSSYEQYF.